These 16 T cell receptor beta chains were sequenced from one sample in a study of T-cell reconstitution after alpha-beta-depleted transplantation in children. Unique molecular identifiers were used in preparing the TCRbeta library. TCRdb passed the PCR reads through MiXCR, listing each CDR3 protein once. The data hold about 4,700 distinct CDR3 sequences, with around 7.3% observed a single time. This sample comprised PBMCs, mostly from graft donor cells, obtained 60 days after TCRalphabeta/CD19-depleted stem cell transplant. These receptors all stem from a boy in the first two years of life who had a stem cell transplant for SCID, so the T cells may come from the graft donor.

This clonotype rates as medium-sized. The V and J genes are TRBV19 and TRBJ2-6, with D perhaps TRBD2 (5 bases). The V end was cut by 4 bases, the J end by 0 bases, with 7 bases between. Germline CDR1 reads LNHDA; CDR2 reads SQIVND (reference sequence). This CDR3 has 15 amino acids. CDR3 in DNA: TGTGCCAGTAGTACCCGGGGCTCTGGGGCCAACGTCCTGACTTTC. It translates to CASSTRGSGANVLTF.

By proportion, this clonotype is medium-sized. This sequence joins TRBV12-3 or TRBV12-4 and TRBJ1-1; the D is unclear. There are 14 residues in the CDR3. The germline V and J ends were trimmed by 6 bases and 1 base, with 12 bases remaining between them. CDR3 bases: TGTGCCAGCAGAAAGCCCCTCAGGAACACTGAAGCTTTCTTT. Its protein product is CASRKPLRNTEAFF.

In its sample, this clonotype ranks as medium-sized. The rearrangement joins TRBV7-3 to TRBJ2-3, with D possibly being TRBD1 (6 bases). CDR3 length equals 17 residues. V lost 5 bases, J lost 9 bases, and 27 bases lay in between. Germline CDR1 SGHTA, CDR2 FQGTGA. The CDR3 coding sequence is TGTGCCAGCAGCCTCCAGACAGGACAGAAGGGACCGAACACGCAGTATTTT. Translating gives CASSLQTGQKGPNTQYF.

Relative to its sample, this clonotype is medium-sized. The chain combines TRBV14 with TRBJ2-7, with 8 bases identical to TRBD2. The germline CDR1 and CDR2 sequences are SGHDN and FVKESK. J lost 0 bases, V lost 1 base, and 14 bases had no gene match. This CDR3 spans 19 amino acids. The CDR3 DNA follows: TGTGCCAGCAGCCAAGTTGGACTAGCATCCGACTCGGGCTCCTACGAGCAGTACTTC. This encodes CASSQVGLASDSGSYEQYF.

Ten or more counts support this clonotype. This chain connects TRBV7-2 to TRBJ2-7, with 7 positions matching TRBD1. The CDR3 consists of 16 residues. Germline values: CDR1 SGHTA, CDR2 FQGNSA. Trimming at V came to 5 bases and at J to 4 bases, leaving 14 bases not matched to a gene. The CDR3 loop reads CASSLDYRGKGYEQYF. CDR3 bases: TGTGCCAGCAGCCTAGACTACAGGGGAAAGGGGTACGAGCAGTACTTC. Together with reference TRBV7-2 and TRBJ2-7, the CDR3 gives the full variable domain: GAGVSQSPSNKVTEKGKDVELRCDPISGHTALYWYRQSLGQGLEFLIYFQGNSAPDKSGLPSDRFSAERTGGSVSTLTIQRTQQEDSAVYLCASSLDYRGKGYEQYFGPGTRLTVT.

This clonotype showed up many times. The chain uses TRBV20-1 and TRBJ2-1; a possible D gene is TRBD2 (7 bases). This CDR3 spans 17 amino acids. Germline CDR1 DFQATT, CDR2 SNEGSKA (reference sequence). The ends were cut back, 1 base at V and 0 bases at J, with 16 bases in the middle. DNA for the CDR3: TGCAGTGCTAGAGGAGGGGGGGGCCCGAGCTCCTACAATGAGCAGTTCTTC. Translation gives CSARGGGGPSSYNEQFF.

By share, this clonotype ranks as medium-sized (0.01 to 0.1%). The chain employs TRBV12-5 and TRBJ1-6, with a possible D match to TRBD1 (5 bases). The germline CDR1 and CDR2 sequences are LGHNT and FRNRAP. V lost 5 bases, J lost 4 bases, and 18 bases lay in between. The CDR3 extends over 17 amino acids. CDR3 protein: CASGQRHSQGYNSPLHF. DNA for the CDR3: TGTGCTAGTGGTCAAAGACACTCCCAGGGTTATAATTCACCCCTCCACTTT. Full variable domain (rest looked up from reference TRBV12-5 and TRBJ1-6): DARVTQTPRHKVTEMGQEVTMRCQPILGHNTVFWYRQTMMQGLELLAYFRNRAPLDDSGMPKDRFSAEMPDATLATLKIQPSEPRDSAVYFCASGQRHSQGYNSPLHFGNGTRLTVT.

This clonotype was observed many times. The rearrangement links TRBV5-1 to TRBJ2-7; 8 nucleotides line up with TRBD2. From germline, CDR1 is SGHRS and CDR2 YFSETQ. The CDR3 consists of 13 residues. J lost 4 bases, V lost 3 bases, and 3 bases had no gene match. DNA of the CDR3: TGCGCCAGCAGCTGGGGGACTAGTTACGAGCAGTACTTC. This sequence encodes CASSWGTSYEQYF.

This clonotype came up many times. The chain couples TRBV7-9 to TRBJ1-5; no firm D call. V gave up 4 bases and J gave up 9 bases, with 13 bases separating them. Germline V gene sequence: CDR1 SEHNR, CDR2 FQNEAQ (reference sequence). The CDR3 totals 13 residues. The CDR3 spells CASSSRPRGPQHF. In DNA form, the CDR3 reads TGTGCCAGCAGCTCCAGGCCCAGAGGGCCCCAGCATTTT.

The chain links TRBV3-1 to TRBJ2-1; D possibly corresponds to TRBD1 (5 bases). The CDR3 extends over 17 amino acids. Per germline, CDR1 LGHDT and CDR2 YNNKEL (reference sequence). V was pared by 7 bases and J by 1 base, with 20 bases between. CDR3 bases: TGTGCCAGCACCCACCAGGGCCCTTGGGAATCCTACAATGAGCAGTTCTTC. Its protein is CASTHQGPWESYNEQFF.

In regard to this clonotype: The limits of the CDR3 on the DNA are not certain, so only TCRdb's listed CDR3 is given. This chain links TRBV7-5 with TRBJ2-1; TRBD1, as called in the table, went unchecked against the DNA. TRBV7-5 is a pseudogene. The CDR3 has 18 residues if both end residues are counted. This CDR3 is CISVPEAYWDRSYNEQFF.

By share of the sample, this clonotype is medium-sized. Written as DNA, the CDR3 is TGTGCCAGCAGCCCGAGGAGAGGTTCACCCCTCCACTTT. Amino acids: CASSPRRGSPLHF. The chain joins TRBV11-2 to TRBJ1-6; no clear D. This CDR3 comprises 13 residues. Per the germline V gene, CDR1 is SGHAT and CDR2 is FQNNGV. The V and J ends lost 5 bases and 9 bases respectively, with 11 bases between them.

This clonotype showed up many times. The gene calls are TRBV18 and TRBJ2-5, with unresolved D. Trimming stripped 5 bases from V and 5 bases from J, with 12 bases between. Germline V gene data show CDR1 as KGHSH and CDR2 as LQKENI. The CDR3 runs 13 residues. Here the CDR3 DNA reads TGTGCCAGCTCAAGGACCTGGCGGGAGACCCAGTACTTC. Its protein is CASSRTWRETQYF.

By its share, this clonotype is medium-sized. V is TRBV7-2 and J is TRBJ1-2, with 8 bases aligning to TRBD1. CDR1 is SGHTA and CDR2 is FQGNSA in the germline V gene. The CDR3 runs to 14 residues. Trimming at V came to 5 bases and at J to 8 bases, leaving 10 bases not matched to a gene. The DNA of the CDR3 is TGTGCCAGCAGCCCTCCCCGGACAGGGCGAGGCTACACCTTC. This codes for CASSPPRTGRGYTF.

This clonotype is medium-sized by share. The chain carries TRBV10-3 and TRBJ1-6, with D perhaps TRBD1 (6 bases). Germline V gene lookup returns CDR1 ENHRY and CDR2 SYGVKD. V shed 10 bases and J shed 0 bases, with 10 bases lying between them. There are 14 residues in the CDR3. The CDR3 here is CASTGSSYNSPLHF. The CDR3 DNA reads TGTGCCAGCACAGGGAGCTCCTATAATTCACCCCTCCACTTT.

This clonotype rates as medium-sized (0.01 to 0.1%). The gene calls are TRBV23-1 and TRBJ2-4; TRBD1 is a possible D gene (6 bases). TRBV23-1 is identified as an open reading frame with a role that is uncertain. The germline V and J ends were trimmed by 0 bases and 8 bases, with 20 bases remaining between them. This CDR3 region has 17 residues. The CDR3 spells CASSQSLGIQGRHIQYF. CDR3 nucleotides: TGCGCCAGCAGTCAATCGTTGGGTATCCAGGGGAGACACATTCAGTACTTC.